This is a list of T cell receptor beta chains from one sample in a study of shared clonotypes between healthy human individuals. TCRdb's table, derived via immunoSEQ multiplex PCR, lists solely in-frame clones and lacks some. The table lists about 2.5 million clones, around 93% of them singletons, with around 0.35% in the top ten. Sequencing was performed on naive CD4+ T cells from PBMCs. All receptors derive from a man between 18 and 29 years old in good health. Some clones in this sample may be carry-over from other donors' samples. CDR3s include the opening cysteine and the closing phenylalanine or tryptophan. Fields, in order: V gene, J gene, clone size, D gene, CDR3 length, CDR3 DNA, CDR3 protein. D genes are given only for firm matches. A row's size may be missing; if present it is once, few, many or a size class.

>TRBV6-6|TRBJ2-2|NA|NA|16
TGTGCCAGCAGTCCGTTTCCGGGACGGGGCACCGGGGAGCTGTTTTTT
CASSPFPGRGTGELFF
>TRBV9|TRBJ2-5|NA|TRBD2|16
TGTGCCAGCAGCGTAGCCGCTAGCGGGAGAAAAGAGACCCAGTACTTC
CASSVAASGRKETQYF
>TRBV28|TRBJ2-5|NA|TRBD2|16
TGTGCCAGCAGTCCTACACTAGCGGGCAGGGGAGAGACCCAGTACTTC
CASSPTLAGRGETQYF
>TRBV5-1|TRBJ1-1|NA|NA|13
TGCGCCAGCAGACAACAGGGTGGCACTGAAGCTTTCTTT
CASRQQGGTEAFF
>TRBV6-5|TRBJ1-1|NA|NA|13
TGTGCCAGCAGTTGGGCAGTGAACACTGAAGCTTTCTTT
CASSWAVNTEAFF
>TRBV7-9|TRBJ1-2|NA|TRBD1|13
TGTGCCAGCAGCTTGGGACAGAATTATGGCTACACCTTC
CASSLGQNYGYTF
>TRBV4-1|TRBJ1-4|NA|NA|16
TGCGCCAGCAGCCAACCTCTAAAGGGGACTAATGAAAAACTGTTTTTT
CASSQPLKGTNEKLFF
>TRBV2|TRBJ1-2|NA|TRBD1|14
TGTGCCAGCAGTGGGGTCGGACAGGGGAATGGCTACACCTTC
CASSGVGQGNGYTF
>TRBV7-6|TRBJ2-5|NA|TRBD2|14
TGTGCCAGCAGCCTAGCGGGAGGTCAAGAGACCCAGTACTTC
CASSLAGGQETQYF
>TRBV4-1|TRBJ2-7|NA|NA|14
TGCGCCAGCAGCTCAAGGAGCGGTAGCTACGAGCAGTACTTC
CASSSRSGSYEQYF
>TRBV5-1|TRBJ2-7|NA|TRBD1|14
TGCGCCAGCACATGGGGTAGGGGGCCCTACGAGCAGTACTTC
CASTWGRGPYEQYF
>TRBV5-4|TRBJ2-7|NA|TRBD2|17
TGTGCCAGCAGCCCGGGACTAGCGGGAGGGATCGCGTACGAGCAGTACTTC
CASSPGLAGGIAYEQYF
>TRBV18|TRBJ1-1|NA|NA|16
TGTGCCAGCTCACCGCTGATTGGGGGCATGAACACTGAAGCTTTCTTT
CASSPLIGGMNTEAFF
>TRBV9|TRBJ1-2|once|NA|13
TGTGCCAGCAGCTCACCTGGGGGGGTCGGCTACACCTTC
CASSSPGGVGYTF
>TRBV2|TRBJ2-7|NA|NA|13
TGTGCCAGCAGTGATGAATGGGCGGCCCGGGCGTACTTC
CASSDEWAARAYF
>TRBV5-6|TRBJ1-2|NA|NA|15
TGTGCCAGCAGCTTGAGTACCTATCTCGCTTTAGGCTACACCTTC
CASSLSTYLALGYTF
>TRBV5-1|TRBJ2-2|NA|NA|15
TGCGCCAGCAGCTCGGGGATTTTATGGCCGGGAGTGCTGTTTTTT
CASSSGILWPGVLFF
>TRBV2|TRBJ2-2|NA|NA|15
TGTGCCAGCACTCCCGTGGGCGTGAACACCGGGGAGCTGTTTTTT
CASTPVGVNTGELFF
>TRBV7-2|TRBJ2-7|NA|TRBD2|17
TGTGCCAGCAGCACACGTTCGACTAGCGGGAGACCCTACGAGCAGTACTTC
CASSTRSTSGRPYEQYF
>TRBV5-4|TRBJ2-3|NA|TRBD2|16
TGTGCCAGCAGCTTGGATGCGGGAGGATCCACAGATACGCAGTATTTT
CASSLDAGGSTDTQYF
>TRBV5-1|TRBJ2-5|NA|NA|12
TGCGCCAGCAGCTTGGTTCGAGAGACCCAGTACTTC
CASSLVRETQYF
>TRBV19|TRBJ2-1|NA|TRBD1|15
TGTGCCAGTAGGCCCCGGGACAGGGGGTTTAATGAGCAGTTCTTC
CASRPRDRGFNEQFF
>TRBV7-6|TRBJ1-2|NA|TRBD1|15
TGTGCCAGCAGCTTAACTAGGGGGCAAGGCTATGGCTACACCTTC
CASSLTRGQGYGYTF
>TRBV11-1|TRBJ1-1|NA|NA|12
TGTGCCAGCGGGGCAGTAAACACTGAAGCTTTCTTT
CASGAVNTEAFF
>TRBV9|TRBJ1-5|NA|TRBD1|15
TGTGCCAGCAGCGTGGGACAGGGGCTGGGTCAGCCCCAGCATTTT
CASSVGQGLGQPQHF
>TRBV11-2|TRBJ2-7|NA|NA|12
TGTGCCAGCAGCCCCTTGGCGGCCGAGCAGTACTTC
CASSPLAAEQYF
>TRBV5-1|TRBJ2-1|NA|TRBD2|14
TGCGCCAGCAGCTTGGTTGGGGACTATGGTGAGCAGTTCTTC
CASSLVGDYGEQFF
>TRBV5-4|TRBJ2-7|NA|TRBD2|15
TGTGCCAGCAGCATTAGACTAGCGGGAGACTACGAGCAGTACTTC
CASSIRLAGDYEQYF
>TRBV11-2|TRBJ2-5|NA|NA|14
TGTGCCAGCAGCCCCCGGACAGCTGGGAAGACCCAGTACTTC
CASSPRTAGKTQYF
>TRBV7-2|TRBJ2-1|NA|TRBD2|17
TGTGCCAGCAGGGCCCTGCAGAAGCGGGGGGTAATTCAGGAGCAGTTCTTC
CASRALQKRGVIQEQFF
>TRBV2|TRBJ2-1|NA|TRBD2|15
TGTGCCAGCAGATCCACGTCGGGAGGCCCCAATGAGCAGTTCTTC
CASRSTSGGPNEQFF
>TRBV6-5|TRBJ2-6|once|NA|15
TGTGCCAGCAGCCTTGCCTTCACTGGGGCCAACGTCCTGACTTTC
CASSLAFTGANVLTF
>TRBV2|TRBJ2-7|NA|TRBD2|18
TGTGCCAGCAGTCCTAAGGGGCTAGCGGGAGGGCCATTTAACGAGCAGTACTTC
CASSPKGLAGGPFNEQYF
>TRBV5-1|TRBJ2-7|NA|TRBD1|15
TGCGCCAGCAGCCCTGGGACAGGGGTCCCCTACGAGCAGTACTTC
CASSPGTGVPYEQYF
>TRBV7-9|TRBJ1-2|NA|NA|12
TGTGCCAGCAGCAGAGACAGCGGTGGCTACACCTTC
CASSRDSGGYTF